This entry features one TCR beta chain sequence. CDR3 size: 13 residues. V was clipped by 3 bases and J by 6 bases, with 11 bases between them. Some clones are missing from TCRdb's copy, which holds only in-frame ones; the method was immunoSEQ multiplex PCR. The sample consists of about 200,000 clones, around 80% of them appearing once. This entry is derived from a study of blood T cell repertoires in COVID-19. The source material was peripheral blood. V and J are TRBV12-3 or TRBV12-4 and TRBJ1-1, with D maybe TRBD1 (6 bases). This clonotype was sampled from a woman in her seventies with acute or convalescent COVID-19. The CDR3 sequence: CASSLGGAAEAFF. DNA for the CDR3: TGTGCCAGCAGTTTGGGGGGGGCCGCTGAAGCTTTCTTT.